This T cell receptor (beta chain) was captured in a study of cytomegalovirus exposure and HLA in healthy donors. General study findings and limits: In a later analysis, donors in an Asian-associated ancestry cluster reportedly had fewer N-insertions in productive TCRs than the cohort mean. Among the most significant clusters, several appeared linked to common viral pathogens in a later analysis. The study listed 164 cytomegalovirus-associated TCR beta chains.

The PCR employed 60 Vbeta primers together with 13 Jbeta primers. Per the authors' pipeline: A follow-up analysis tallied around 80 million unique TCR beta chains, roughly 11 million shared. Libraries were prepared by immunoSEQ multiplex PCR; TCRdb keeps only in-frame clonotypes and omits some of them. V, J and clone size derive from that table, while D and trimming were established from the DNA sequence. Of 100,000 to 150,000 clones in the sample, approximately 80% were seen once. Trimming took off 0 bases at V and 3 bases at J, with 6 bases between the two ends. Germline lookup yields CDR1 SGHRS and CDR2 YFSETQ. The CDR3 contains 13 residues. Turning to this clone: Its antigen remains unknown. Within the sample, other DNA sequences also encode this same CDR3.

The chain recombines TRBV5-1 with TRBJ1-2, with D unresolved. This receptor was obtained from a man in his forties or fifties in good health and CMV-seronegative. Sequencing was performed on PBMCs. DNA of the CDR3: TGCGCCAGCAGCTTGGCCGGGGACTATGGCTACACCTTC. Its protein product is CASSLAGDYGYTF.